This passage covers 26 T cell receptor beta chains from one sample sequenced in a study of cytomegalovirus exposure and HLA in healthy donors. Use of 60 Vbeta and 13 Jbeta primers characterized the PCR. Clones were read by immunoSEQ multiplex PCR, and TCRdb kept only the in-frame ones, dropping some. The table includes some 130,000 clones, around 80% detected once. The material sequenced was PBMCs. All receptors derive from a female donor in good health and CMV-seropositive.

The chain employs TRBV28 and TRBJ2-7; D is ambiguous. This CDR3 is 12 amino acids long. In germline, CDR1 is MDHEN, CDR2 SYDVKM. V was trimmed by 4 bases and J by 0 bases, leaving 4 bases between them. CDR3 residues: CASSSSSYEQYF. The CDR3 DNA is TGTGCCAGCAGTTCGAGCTCCTACGAGCAGTACTTC. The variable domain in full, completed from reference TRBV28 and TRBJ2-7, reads DVKVTQSSRYLVKRTGEKVFLECVQDMDHENMFWYRQDPGLGLRLIYFSYDVKMKEKGDIPEGYSVSREKKERFSLILESASTNQTSMYLCASSSSSYEQYFGPGTRLTVT.

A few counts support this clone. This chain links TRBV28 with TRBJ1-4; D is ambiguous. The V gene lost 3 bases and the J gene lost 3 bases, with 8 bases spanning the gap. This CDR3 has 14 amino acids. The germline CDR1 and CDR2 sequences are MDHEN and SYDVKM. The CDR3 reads CASSLRAPNEKLFF. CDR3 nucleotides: TGTGCCAGCAGTTTGAGGGCGCCTAATGAAAAACTGTTTTTT.

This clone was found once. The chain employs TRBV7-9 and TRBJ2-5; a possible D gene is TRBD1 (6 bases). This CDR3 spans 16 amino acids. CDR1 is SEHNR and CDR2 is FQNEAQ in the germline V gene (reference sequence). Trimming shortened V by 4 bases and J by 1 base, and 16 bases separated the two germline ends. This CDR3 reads CASSSRGSNVQETQYF. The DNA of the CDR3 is TGTGCCAGCAGCTCCAGGGGTAGCAATGTCCAAGAGACCCAGTACTTC.

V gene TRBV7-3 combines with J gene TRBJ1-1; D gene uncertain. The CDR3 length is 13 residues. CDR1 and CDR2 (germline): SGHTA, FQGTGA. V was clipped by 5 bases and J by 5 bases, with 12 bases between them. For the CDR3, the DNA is TGTGCCAGCAGCGTGGGAGAGGGAACTGAAGCTTTCTTT. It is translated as CASSVGEGTEAFF. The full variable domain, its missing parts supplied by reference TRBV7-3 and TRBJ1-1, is GAGVSQTPSNKVTEKGKYVELRCDPISGHTALYWYRQSLGQGPEFLIYFQGTGAADDSGLPNDRFFAVRPEGSVSTLKIQRTERGDSAVYLCASSVGEGTEAFFGQGTRLTVV.

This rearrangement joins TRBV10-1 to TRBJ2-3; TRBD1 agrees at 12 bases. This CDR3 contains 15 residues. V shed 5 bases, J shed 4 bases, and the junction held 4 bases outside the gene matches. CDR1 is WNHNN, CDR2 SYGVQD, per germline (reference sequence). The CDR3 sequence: CASSRDRGLSDTQYF. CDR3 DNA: TGCGCCAGCAGTAGGGACAGGGGGCTTTCAGATACGCAGTATTTT.

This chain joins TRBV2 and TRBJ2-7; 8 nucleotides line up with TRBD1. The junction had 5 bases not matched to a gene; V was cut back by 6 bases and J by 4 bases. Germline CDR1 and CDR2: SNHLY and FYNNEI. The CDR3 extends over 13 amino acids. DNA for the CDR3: TGTGCCAGCAGCGAACAGGGGGTGTACGAGCAGTACTTC. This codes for CASSEQGVYEQYF.

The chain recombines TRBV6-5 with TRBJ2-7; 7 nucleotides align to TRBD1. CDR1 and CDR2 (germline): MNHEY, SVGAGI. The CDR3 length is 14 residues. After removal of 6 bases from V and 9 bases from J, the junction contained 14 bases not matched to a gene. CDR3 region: CASSISGGSFVQYF. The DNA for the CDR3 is TGTGCCAGCAGCATCTCAGGGGGTAGTTTTGTGCAGTACTTC.

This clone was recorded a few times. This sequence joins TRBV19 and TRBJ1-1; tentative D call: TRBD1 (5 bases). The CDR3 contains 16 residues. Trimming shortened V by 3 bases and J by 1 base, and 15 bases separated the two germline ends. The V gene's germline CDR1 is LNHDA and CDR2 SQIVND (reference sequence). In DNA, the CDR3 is TGTGCCAGTAGTATTTGGGGTTTTGGGGCGAACACTGAAGCTTTCTTT. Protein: CASSIWGFGANTEAFF.

CDR3 loop: CASSANNGGEETQYF. CDR3 coding DNA: TGTGCCAGCAGCGCGAACAACGGGGGGGAAGAGACCCAGTACTTC. The chain joins TRBV11-2 to TRBJ2-5, with 8 bases fitting TRBD2. Germline V lookup: CDR1 SGHAT, CDR2 FQNNGV. Trimming removed 5 bases from V and 3 bases from J; junction bases left unmatched: 8. The length of the CDR3 is 15 residues.

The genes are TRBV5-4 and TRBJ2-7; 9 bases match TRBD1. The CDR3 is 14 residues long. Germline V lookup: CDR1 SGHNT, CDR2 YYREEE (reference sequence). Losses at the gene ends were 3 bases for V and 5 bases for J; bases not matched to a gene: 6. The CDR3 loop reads CASSSQDRGDEQYF. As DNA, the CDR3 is TGTGCCAGCAGCTCCCAGGACAGGGGCGACGAGCAGTACTTC.

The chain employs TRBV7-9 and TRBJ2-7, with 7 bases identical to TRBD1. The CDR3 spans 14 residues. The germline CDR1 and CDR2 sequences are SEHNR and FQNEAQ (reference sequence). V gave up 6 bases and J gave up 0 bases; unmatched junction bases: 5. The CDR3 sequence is CASREQGSSYEQYF. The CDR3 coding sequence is TGTGCCAGCAGAGAACAGGGGAGCTCCTACGAGCAGTACTTC.

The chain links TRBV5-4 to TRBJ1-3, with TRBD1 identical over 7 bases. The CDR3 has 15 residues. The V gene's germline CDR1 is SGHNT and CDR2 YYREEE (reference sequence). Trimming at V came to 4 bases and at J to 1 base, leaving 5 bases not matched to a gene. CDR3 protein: CASSVQTGSGNTIYF. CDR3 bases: TGTGCCAGCAGCGTACAGACAGGGTCTGGAAACACCATATATTTT.

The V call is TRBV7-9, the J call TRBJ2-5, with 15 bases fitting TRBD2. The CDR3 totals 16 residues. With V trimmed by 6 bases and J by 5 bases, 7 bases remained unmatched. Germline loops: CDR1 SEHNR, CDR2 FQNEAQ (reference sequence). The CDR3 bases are TGTGCCAGCAGTTACGGACTAGCGGGGGGGCGTGAGACCCAGTACTTC. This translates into CASSYGLAGGRETQYF.

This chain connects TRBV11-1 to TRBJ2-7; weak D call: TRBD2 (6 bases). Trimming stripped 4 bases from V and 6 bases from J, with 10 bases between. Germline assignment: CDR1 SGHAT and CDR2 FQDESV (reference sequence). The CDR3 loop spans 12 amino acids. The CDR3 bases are TGTGCCAGCAGCTCGGACGGGGGCGAGCAGTACTTC. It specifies CASSSDGGEQYF.

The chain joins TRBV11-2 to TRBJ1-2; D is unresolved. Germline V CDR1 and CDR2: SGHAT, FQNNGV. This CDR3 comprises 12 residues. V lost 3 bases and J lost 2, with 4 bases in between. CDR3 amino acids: CASSFRNYGYTF. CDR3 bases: TGTGCCAGCAGCTTCCGGAACTATGGCTACACCTTC.

Written as DNA, the CDR3 is TGTGCCAGCAGCGGGCCAGGGGGTCCCTCTGGGGCCAACGTCCTGACTTTC. It specifies CASSGPGGPSGANVLTF. The chain uses TRBV9 and TRBJ2-6, with 7 nucleotides matching TRBD1. J gave up 0 bases and V 3 bases, and 6 bases lay outside the gene matches. This CDR3 has 17 amino acids. CDR1 is SGDLS, CDR2 YYNGEE, per germline.

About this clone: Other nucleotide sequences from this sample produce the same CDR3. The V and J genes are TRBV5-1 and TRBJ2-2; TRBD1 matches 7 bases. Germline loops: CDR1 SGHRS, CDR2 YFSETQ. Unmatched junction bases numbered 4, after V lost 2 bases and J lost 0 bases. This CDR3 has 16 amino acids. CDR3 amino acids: CASSLAGGTNTGELFF. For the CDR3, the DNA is TGCGCCAGCAGCTTAGCAGGGGGAACGAACACCGGGGAGCTGTTTTTT.

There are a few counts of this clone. The CDR3 nucleotides read TGTGCCAGCAGTGCCCGACAGGGGGTTGGAAACACCATATATTTT. This codes for CASSARQGVGNTIYF. V usage is TRBV6-5 and J usage is TRBJ1-3, with 9 bases fitting TRBD1. Trimming took 5 bases from V and 3 from J; bases not matched to a gene: 5. CDR3 length: 15 residues. Germline CDR1 and CDR2: MNHEY and SVGAGI.

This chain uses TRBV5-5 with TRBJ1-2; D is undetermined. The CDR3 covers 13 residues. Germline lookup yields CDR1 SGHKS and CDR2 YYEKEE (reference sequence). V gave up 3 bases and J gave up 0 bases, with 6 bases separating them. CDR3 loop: CASSSGTNYGYTF. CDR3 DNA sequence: TGTGCCAGCAGCTCCGGGACTAACTATGGCTACACCTTC.

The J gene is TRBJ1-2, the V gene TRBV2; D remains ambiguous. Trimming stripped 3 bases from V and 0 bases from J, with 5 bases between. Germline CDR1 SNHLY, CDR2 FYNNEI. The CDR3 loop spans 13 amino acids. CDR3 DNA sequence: TGTGCCAGCAGTGACCAATCTAACTATGGCTACACCTTC. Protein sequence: CASSDQSNYGYTF.

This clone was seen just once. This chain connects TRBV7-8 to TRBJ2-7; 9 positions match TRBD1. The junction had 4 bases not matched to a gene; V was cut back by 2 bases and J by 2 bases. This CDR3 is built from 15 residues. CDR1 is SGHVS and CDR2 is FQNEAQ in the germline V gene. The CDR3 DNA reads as TGTGCCAGCAGCTTATCCAGGACAGGGGCCTACGAGCAGTACTTC. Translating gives CASSLSRTGAYEQYF. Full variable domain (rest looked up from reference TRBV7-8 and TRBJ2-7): GAGVSQSPRYKVAKRGQDVALRCDPISGHVSLFWYQQALGQGPEFLTYFQNEAQLDKSGLPSDRFFAERPEGSVSTLKIQRTQQEDSAVYLCASSLSRTGAYEQYFGPGTRLTVT.

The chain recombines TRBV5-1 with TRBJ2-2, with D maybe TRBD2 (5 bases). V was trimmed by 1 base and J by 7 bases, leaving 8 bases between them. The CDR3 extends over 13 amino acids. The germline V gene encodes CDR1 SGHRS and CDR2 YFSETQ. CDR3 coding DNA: TGCGCCAGCAGCTTGCTAGCTGACGGGGAGCTGTTTTTT. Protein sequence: CASSLLADGELFF.

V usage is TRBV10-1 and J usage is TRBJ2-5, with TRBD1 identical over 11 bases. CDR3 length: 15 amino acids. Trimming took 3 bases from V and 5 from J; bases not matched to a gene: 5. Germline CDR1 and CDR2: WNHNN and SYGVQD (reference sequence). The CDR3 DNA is TGCGCCAGCAGTGATAGGACAGGGGGCGTTGAGACCCAGTACTTC. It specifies CASSDRTGGVETQYF.

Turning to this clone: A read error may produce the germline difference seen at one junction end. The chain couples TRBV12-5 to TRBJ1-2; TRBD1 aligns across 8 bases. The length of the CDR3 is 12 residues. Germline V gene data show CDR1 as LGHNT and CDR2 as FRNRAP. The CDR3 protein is CASGLYPGQEFF. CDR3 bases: TGTGCTAGTGGTTTGTACCCGGGACAGGAGTTCTTC.

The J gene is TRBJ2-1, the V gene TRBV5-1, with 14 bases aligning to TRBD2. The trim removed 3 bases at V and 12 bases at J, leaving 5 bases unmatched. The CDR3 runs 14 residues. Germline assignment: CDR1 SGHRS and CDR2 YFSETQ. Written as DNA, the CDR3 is TGCGCCAGCAGCTCGGGACTAGCGGGGGTGTGGCAGTTCTTC. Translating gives CASSSGLAGVWQFF.

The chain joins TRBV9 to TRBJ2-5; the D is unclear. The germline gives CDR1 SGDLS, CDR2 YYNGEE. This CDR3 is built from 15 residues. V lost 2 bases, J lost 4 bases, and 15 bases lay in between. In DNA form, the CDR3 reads TGTGCCAGCAGCGTTGGTGCCCACAGTTCAGAGACCCAGTACTTC. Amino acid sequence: CASSVGAHSSETQYF.